The 29 T cell receptor beta chains reported below all come from one sample, sequenced in a study of blood T cell repertoires in COVID-19. The repertoire was sequenced with immunoSEQ multiplex PCR; TCRdb's copy has only in-frame clones and lacks some. Among about 73,000 clones listed, 89% were seen once. The specimen sequenced was peripheral blood. The receptors come from an elderly man with acute or convalescent COVID-19.

The rearrangement links TRBV2 to TRBJ1-5, with D possibly TRBD1 on 6 matching bases. V shed 8 bases and J shed 2 bases, with 10 bases lying between them. Looked up from germline, CDR1 is SNHLY and CDR2 is FYNNEI. The CDR3 length is 13 residues. The CDR3 spells CASGGGGNQPQHF. In DNA form, the CDR3 reads TGTGCCAGCGGAGGGGGGGGCAATCAGCCCCAGCATTTT.

With regard to this clone: This specimen includes other DNA sequences encoding the same CDR3. This chain connects TRBV5-1 to TRBJ2-7, with 9 bases aligning to TRBD1. CDR1 is SGHRS and CDR2 is YFSETQ in the germline V gene. The V and J ends lost 2 bases and 3 bases, in that order; junction bases with no gene match: 6. The CDR3 runs to 15 residues. CDR3 in DNA: TGCGCCAGCAGCTTTGGGGGGACAGGGAACTACGAGCAGTACTTC. This gives the protein CASSFGGTGNYEQYF.

The chain recombines TRBV2 with TRBJ1-6; TRBD1 aligns across 8 bases. J gave up 5 bases and V 6 bases, and 3 bases lay outside the gene matches. This CDR3 region has 14 residues. Germline V gene lookup returns CDR1 SNHLY and CDR2 FYNNEI. CDR3 protein: CASRQGADNSPLHF. Written as DNA, the CDR3 is TGTGCCAGCAGGCAGGGGGCAGATAATTCACCCCTCCACTTT.

This chain links TRBV18 with TRBJ1-6; TRBD1 matches 7 bases. With 3 bases clipped from V and 6 bases from J, the junction kept 8 bases outside the gene matches. The CDR3 is 16 amino acids. Germline V gives CDR1 KGHSH, CDR2 LQKENI. CDR3 bases: TGTGCCAGCTCACCTCGGACAGGTTCCGTTAATTCACCCCTCCACTTT. This codes for CASSPRTGSVNSPLHF. Together with reference TRBV18 and TRBJ1-6, the CDR3 gives the full variable domain: NAGVMQNPRHLVRRRGQEARLRCSPMKGHSHVYWYRQLPEEGLKFMVYLQKENIIDESGMPKERFSAEFPKEGPSILRIQQVVRGDSAAYFCASSPRTGSVNSPLHFGNGTRLTVT.

The chain carries TRBV9 and TRBJ2-2; D may be TRBD1 (6 bases). Between the trimmed V and J ends, which lost 7 bases and 7 bases, there was a span of 11 bases. Germline CDR1 SGDLS, CDR2 YYNGEE. This CDR3 region has 12 residues. In DNA, the CDR3 is TGTGCCAGCGGGCAGGGGAGCGGGGAGCTGTTTTTT. This sequence encodes CASGQGSGELFF.

This clone was counted a few times. The chain uses TRBV6-1 and TRBJ2-1, with TRBD1 matching 11 bases. V trimming: 2 bases; J trimming: 0 bases; junction bases outside the gene matches: 9. Looked up from germline, CDR1 is MNHNS and CDR2 is SASEGT. This CDR3 contains 19 residues. The CDR3 loop is CASSEYRTGGLSSYNEQFF. CDR3 DNA sequence: TGTGCCAGCAGTGAATACAGGACAGGGGGCTTAAGCTCCTACAATGAGCAGTTCTTC.

V is TRBV6-5 and J is TRBJ2-3; D might be TRBD2 (6 bases). This CDR3 contains 16 residues. V shed 2 bases and J shed 6 bases, with 18 bases lying between them. Germline V gives CDR1 MNHEY, CDR2 SVGAGI. The CDR3 protein is CASSYAPQRRGDTQYF. The DNA for the CDR3 is TGTGCCAGCAGTTACGCCCCACAGAGGCGGGGCGATACGCAGTATTTT.

The chain couples TRBV18 to TRBJ2-1, with 12 bases fitting TRBD2. Germline CDR1 KGHSH, CDR2 LQKENI. Trimming removed 1 base from V and 5 bases from J; junction bases left unmatched: 9. This CDR3 spans 18 amino acids. Here the CDR3 DNA reads TGTGCCAGCTCACCACTCCTAGCGGGAGGGGGTAAGGACAATGAGCAGTTCTTC. Amino acids: CASSPLLAGGGKDNEQFF.

The rearrangement joins TRBV6-5 to TRBJ1-1; a weak D match, TRBD1 (6 bases). Germline lookup yields CDR1 MNHEY and CDR2 SVGAGI. The V gene lost 6 bases and the J gene lost 0 bases, with 11 bases spanning the gap. The CDR3 consists of 14 residues. The CDR3 nucleotides read TGTGCCAGCAGGAGGGGGACTATGAACACTGAAGCTTTCTTT. Amino acid sequence: CASRRGTMNTEAFF.

This sequence joins TRBV5-1 and TRBJ2-1; TRBD2 agrees at 10 bases. The CDR3 runs to 15 residues. Trimming removed 4 bases from V and 4 bases from J; junction bases left unmatched: 5. The germline V gene has CDR1 SGHRS and CDR2 YFSETQ. CDR3 residues: CASSLTAGGYNEQFF. In DNA form, the CDR3 reads TGCGCCAGCAGCCTAACAGCGGGAGGGTACAATGAGCAGTTCTTC.

The chain recombines TRBV5-6 with TRBJ1-6, with 7 bases aligning to TRBD1. CDR3 length: 12 residues. Trimming at V came to 4 bases and at J to 15 bases, leaving 7 bases not matched to a gene. The V gene's germline CDR1 is SGHDT and CDR2 YYEEEE. The CDR3 DNA reads as TGTGCCAGCAGCATAGGGACAGCCCTCCTCCACTTT. Amino acids: CASSIGTALLHF.

This clone has more than one count but fewer than ten. The V gene is TRBV9, the J gene TRBJ2-7, with a possible D match to TRBD2 (6 bases). Looked up from germline, CDR1 is SGDLS and CDR2 is YYNGEE. The CDR3 is 14 amino acids. Between the trimmed V and J ends, which lost 0 bases and 3 bases, there was a span of 10 bases. CDR3 DNA: TGTGCCAGCAGCGTAGCCGGGAGAGGCTACGAGCAGTACTTC. Protein sequence: CASSVAGRGYEQYF.

The chain carries TRBV5-1 and TRBJ2-5, with 14 positions matching TRBD2. CDR3 length equals 21 residues. The J segment lost 4 bases and the V segment lost 3 bases, leaving 20 bases of the junction unmatched. Germline V gene data show CDR1 as SGHRS and CDR2 as YFSETQ. Written as DNA, the CDR3 is TGCGCCAGCAGCTGGAAGACTAGACTCGGGACTAGCGGGAGATTGACAGAGACCCAGTACTTC. This codes for CASSWKTRLGTSGRLTETQYF. Full variable domain (missing parts from reference TRBV5-1 and TRBJ2-5): KAGVTQTPRYLIKTRGQQVTLSCSPISGHRSVSWYQQTPGQGLQFLFEYFSETQRNKGNFPGRFSGRQFSNSRSEMNVSTLELGDSALYLCASSWKTRLGTSGRLTETQYFGPGTRLLVL.

This chain links TRBV5-1 with TRBJ1-1, with 8 nucleotides matching TRBD1. Germline V gives CDR1 SGHRS, CDR2 YFSETQ. J was trimmed by 0 bases and V by 5 bases; bases with no gene match: 3. CDR3 length equals 14 residues. CDR3 sequence (DNA): TGCGCCAGCAGTCCAGGGGGCATGAACACTGAAGCTTTCTTT. It codes for CASSPGGMNTEAFF.

The rearrangement uses TRBV7-3 and TRBJ2-3; TRBD1 is a possible D gene (6 bases). V was shortened by 5 bases and J by 3 bases, with 15 bases between the two germline ends. Germline V gene data show CDR1 as SGHTA and CDR2 as FQGTGA. The CDR3 totals 15 residues. The CDR3, as DNA: TGTGCCAGCAGCGTACAGGGTTCGTGGACAGATACGCAGTATTTT. It yields the protein CASSVQGSWTDTQYF.

Only one count was recorded for this clone. The V and J genes are TRBV7-2 and TRBJ2-1; 7 positions match TRBD1. The trim removed 1 base at V and 6 bases at J, leaving 3 bases unmatched. The CDR3 sequence is 14 residues long. Germline CDR1 and CDR2: SGHTA and FQGNSA. CDR3 coding DNA: TGTGCCAGCAGCTTAGAGGCAGGGGGCAATGAGCAGTTCTTC. This translates into CASSLEAGGNEQFF.

The V gene is TRBV2, the J gene TRBJ1-1, with TRBD1 as a possible D gene (6 bases). The CDR3 is 14 amino acids. Germline values: CDR1 SNHLY, CDR2 FYNNEI. With 6 bases removed from V and 0 bases from J, the gap between germline ends came to 11 bases. The CDR3 loop is CASSGQPLNTEAFF. The CDR3 nucleotides are TGTGCCAGCAGCGGACAGCCCCTGAACACTGAAGCTTTCTTT.

The chain combines TRBV13 with TRBJ2-7, with 7 bases lining up with TRBD2. CDR3 length equals 16 residues. Germline V gene lookup returns CDR1 PRHDT and CDR2 FYEKMQ (reference sequence). Trimming cost V 1 base and J 7 bases; bases outside gene matches: 13. The CDR3 nucleotides are TGTGCCAGCAGCTTAGATGGGCTAGCGGCAGTAGTAGAGCAGTACTTC. This translates into CASSLDGLAAVVEQYF.

The chain is built from TRBV6-5 and TRBJ2-7; D remains unclear. The CDR3 extends over 14 amino acids. Germline lookup yields CDR1 MNHEY and CDR2 SVGAGI. Trimming took 5 bases from V and 4 from J, leaving 15 bases between them. CDR3 amino acids: CASSPLRRNYEQYF. The CDR3 region has the DNA TGTGCCAGCAGTCCCTTGAGGAGAAATTACGAGCAGTACTTC.

V usage is TRBV7-9 and J usage is TRBJ1-2; TRBD1 matches 7 bases. The CDR3 runs to 13 residues. After removal of 1 base from V and 8 bases from J, the junction contained 4 bases not matched to a gene. Per the germline V gene, CDR1 is SEHNR and CDR2 is FQNEAQ (reference sequence). This chain's CDR3 is CASSLETGRGYTF. For the CDR3, the DNA is TGTGCCAGCAGCTTAGAGACAGGGCGAGGCTACACCTTC.

The rearrangement links TRBV13 to TRBJ1-2; no clear D. The CDR3 is 15 amino acids. Trimming cost V 2 bases and J 6 bases, with 16 bases left between them. Germline lookup yields CDR1 PRHDT and CDR2 FYEKMQ (reference sequence). Here the CDR3 reads CASSLTGSRRDGYTF. Here the CDR3 DNA reads TGTGCCAGCAGCTTAACGGGGAGTAGAAGAGATGGCTACACCTTC.

V usage is TRBV12-3 or TRBV12-4 and J usage is TRBJ1-2; 8 bases match TRBD1. The CDR3 spans 13 residues. With V trimmed by 4 bases and J by 7 bases, 5 bases remained unmatched. The chain's CDR3 is CASSYGQGSGYTF. CDR3 nucleotide sequence: TGTGCCAGCAGTTACGGACAGGGCTCTGGCTACACCTTC.

The chain links TRBV11-2 to TRBJ2-7; 9 bases line up with TRBD2. CDR3 length: 14 residues. Per the germline V gene, CDR1 is SGHAT and CDR2 is FQNNGV. With 2 bases clipped from V and 6 bases from J, the junction kept 5 bases outside the gene matches. CDR3 protein: CASSLPGLASEQYF. CDR3 sequence (DNA): TGTGCCAGCAGCTTACCCGGACTAGCGAGCGAGCAGTACTTC.

This chain uses TRBV24-1 with TRBJ2-5; TRBD1 matches 7 bases. Germline lookup yields CDR1 KGHDR and CDR2 SFDVKD. With V trimmed by 6 bases and J by 5 bases, 11 bases remained unmatched. This CDR3 is built from 15 residues. CDR3 amino acids: CATSTRQGSVETQYF. CDR3 bases: TGTGCCACCAGTACAAGACAGGGCTCCGTGGAGACCCAGTACTTC.

The rearrangement links TRBV12-3 or TRBV12-4 to TRBJ1-3; D not certain. V was trimmed by 7 bases and J by 0 bases, leaving 4 bases between them. The CDR3 covers 12 residues. Written as DNA, the CDR3 is TGTGCCAGCACCGTCTCTGGAAACACCATATATTTT. As protein: CASTVSGNTIYF.

The rearrangement uses TRBV6-1 and TRBJ2-7; perhaps TRBD1 as D (6 bases). Germline CDR1 reads MNHNS; CDR2 reads SASEGT. This CDR3 region has 17 residues. V was trimmed by 2 bases and J by 3 bases, leaving 20 bases between them. The CDR3 DNA sequence: TGTGCCAGCAGTGAAAGGGGGAAGGCAGGACGAGGCTACGAGCAGTACTTC. This encodes CASSERGKAGRGYEQYF.

This clone was detected a few times. The DNA for the CDR3 is TGTGCCAGCAGCTTGGAGCGGGGGATACACGAGCAGTACTTC. Translated, it gives CASSLERGIHEQYF. This sequence joins TRBV5-4 and TRBJ2-7; 8 nucleotides align to TRBD2. The CDR3 covers 14 residues. In germline, CDR1 is SGHNT, CDR2 YYREEE (reference sequence). V lost 0 bases, J lost 5 bases, and 4 bases stayed unmatched.

V usage is TRBV2 and J usage is TRBJ1-1, with 10 bases that match TRBD1. The germline V gene encodes CDR1 SNHLY and CDR2 FYNNEI. With V trimmed by 6 bases and J by 8 bases, 9 bases remained unmatched. This CDR3 comprises 14 residues. The CDR3: CASRTPTGGREAFF. The CDR3, as DNA: TGTGCCAGCAGGACCCCGACAGGGGGCAGGGAAGCTTTCTTT.

The chain carries TRBV11-3 and TRBJ2-7; weak D call: TRBD2 (5 bases). Trimming left V 8 bases short and J 2 bases short, with 22 bases between. The length of the CDR3 is 16 residues. Germline values: CDR1 SGHNT, CDR2 YENEEA. CDR3 bases: TGTGCCAGCGGGTACTCCAGGAGGAGGCTTACCTACGAGCAGTACTTC. It specifies CASGYSRRRLTYEQYF.